The rows below give T cell receptor beta chains drawn from one sample of a study of T cell responses to AZD1222 COVID-19 vaccine. Libraries were prepared by immunoSEQ multiplex PCR; TCRdb keeps only in-frame clonotypes and omits some of them. The profile covers fewer than 90,000 clones, with around nine tenths appearing a single time and 6.9% taken by the ten largest. The source was peripheral blood, collected 28 days after the second AZD1222 dose. These receptors were taken from an adult who received the AZD1222 COVID-19 vaccine. CDR3s include the opening cysteine and the closing phenylalanine or tryptophan. The D gene is left open where the match is weak. Some rows have no size entry. The others give once, few or many, or a class for an expanded clone.

v_gene: TRBV5-1; j_gene: TRBJ1-1; d_gene: NA; abundance: NA; CDR3nt: TGCGCCAGCAGCCTCCGACCGACAGGCCGTACTGAAGCTTTCTTT; CDR3aa: CASSLRPTGRTEAFF
v_gene: TRBV11-2; j_gene: TRBJ2-1; d_gene: NA; abundance: NA; CDR3nt: TGTGCCAGCAGCTTAGGAGTCGGCCTGGAGAGGTTCTTC; CDR3aa: CASSLGVGLERFF
v_gene: TRBV18; j_gene: TRBJ1-6; d_gene: NA; abundance: NA; CDR3nt: TGTGCCAGCTCACCAGAGGGAGGGCTGTCACCCCTCCACTTT; CDR3aa: CASSPEGGLSPLHF
v_gene: TRBV5-5; j_gene: TRBJ1-5; d_gene: NA; abundance: few; CDR3nt: TGTGCCAGCAGCTTGGATGGACACCCCTCGGAGCCCCAGCATTTT; CDR3aa: CASSLDGHPSEPQHF
v_gene: TRBV7-8; j_gene: TRBJ2-3; d_gene: TRBD1; abundance: once; CDR3nt: TGTGCCAGCAGCTCGAATCAGGGGGCTGGGGATACGCAGTATTTT; CDR3aa: CASSSNQGAGDTQYF
v_gene: TRBV7-2; j_gene: TRBJ1-4; d_gene: NA; abundance: NA; CDR3nt: TGTGCCAGCAGCGTGGGTCCGCAGACTAATGAAAAACTGTTTTTT; CDR3aa: CASSVGPQTNEKLFF
v_gene: TRBV6-1; j_gene: TRBJ2-1; d_gene: NA; abundance: few; CDR3nt: TGTGCCAGCAGTGAATGGGCCGGCCGTCCTTACAATGAGCAGTTCTTC; CDR3aa: CASSEWAGRPYNEQFF
v_gene: TRBV29-1; j_gene: TRBJ2-7; d_gene: NA; abundance: NA; CDR3nt: TGCAGCGTTGAAGGGACACCCCGTAGTGGGCAGTACTTC; CDR3aa: CSVEGTPRSGQYF
v_gene: TRBV6-6; j_gene: TRBJ1-4; d_gene: NA; abundance: NA; CDR3nt: TGTGCCAGCAGTTCTCAGGGCAGGGTAGGAGAAAAACTGTTTTTT; CDR3aa: CASSSQGRVGEKLFF
v_gene: TRBV7-9; j_gene: TRBJ1-4; d_gene: NA; abundance: NA; CDR3nt: TGTGCCAGCAGCCCTCGACAGGCTAATAATGAAAAACTGTTTTTT; CDR3aa: CASSPRQANNEKLFF
v_gene: TRBV25-1; j_gene: TRBJ1-5; d_gene: NA; abundance: NA; CDR3nt: TGTGCCAGCAGTGAATTCGGCAATCAGCCCCAGCATTTT; CDR3aa: CASSEFGNQPQHF
v_gene: TRBV28; j_gene: TRBJ1-2; d_gene: TRBD1; abundance: NA; CDR3nt: TGTGCCAGCAGCCCGCAGGGGGCGTTCATCTATGGCTACACCTTC; CDR3aa: CASSPQGAFIYGYTF
v_gene: TRBV6-4; j_gene: TRBJ2-7; d_gene: NA; abundance: once; CDR3nt: TGTGCCAGCAGTGACTCTCTCTACGAGCAGTACTTC; CDR3aa: CASSDSLYEQYF
v_gene: TRBV10-3; j_gene: TRBJ1-5; d_gene: NA; abundance: NA; CDR3nt: TGTGCCATCAGTGAGGCCAGGGCGGGGATCTATAGCAATCAGCCCCAGCATTTT; CDR3aa: CAISEARAGIYSNQPQHF
v_gene: TRBV2; j_gene: TRBJ2-3; d_gene: TRBD2; abundance: NA; CDR3nt: TGTGCCAGCAGTACTAGCGGGAGAAGGACAGATACGCAGTATTTT; CDR3aa: CASSTSGRRTDTQYF
v_gene: TRBV9; j_gene: TRBJ2-2; d_gene: NA; abundance: NA; CDR3nt: TGTGCCAGCAGCGAAAAGAACACCGGGGAGCTGTTTTTT; CDR3aa: CASSEKNTGELFF
v_gene: TRBV4-2; j_gene: TRBJ2-1; d_gene: TRBD2; abundance: few; CDR3nt: TGTGCCAGCAGCCAACAGGAACTAGCGGAGACTTACAATGAGCAGTTCTTC; CDR3aa: CASSQQELAETYNEQFF
v_gene: TRBV5-4; j_gene: TRBJ1-2; d_gene: TRBD1; abundance: NA; CDR3nt: TGTGCCAGCAGCTTGACGGGACAGGGGGCCGATGGCTACACCTTC; CDR3aa: CASSLTGQGADGYTF
v_gene: TRBV7-2; j_gene: TRBJ1-3; d_gene: NA; abundance: NA; CDR3nt: TGTGCCAGCAGCTTTAAGAATTTCCGTGGAAACACCATATATTTT; CDR3aa: CASSFKNFRGNTIYF
v_gene: TRBV6-5; j_gene: TRBJ2-3; d_gene: TRBD1; abundance: NA; CDR3nt: TGTGCCAGCAGTTCCGCCGACAGGGCTGGTTATACGCAGTATTTT; CDR3aa: CASSSADRAGYTQYF
v_gene: TRBV7-2; j_gene: TRBJ2-7; d_gene: NA; abundance: NA; CDR3nt: TGTGCCAGCAGCTTAGGCTCGGGGTACGAGCAGTACTTC; CDR3aa: CASSLGSGYEQYF
v_gene: TRBV7-9; j_gene: TRBJ2-1; d_gene: NA; abundance: NA; CDR3nt: TGTGCCAGCAGCGGCGGCAGACCGGACAATGAGCAGTTCTTC; CDR3aa: CASSGGRPDNEQFF
v_gene: TRBV6-5; j_gene: TRBJ2-3; d_gene: NA; abundance: NA; CDR3nt: TGTGCCAGCAGCCACAGGTACGGCGGCACAGATACGCAGTATTTT; CDR3aa: CASSHRYGGTDTQYF
v_gene: TRBV12-2; j_gene: TRBJ2-1; d_gene: NA; abundance: NA; CDR3nt: TGTGCAAGTCGCCACCGACTAGCGGGAGATCACGAGCAGTTCTTC; CDR3aa: CASRHRLAGDHEQFF
v_gene: TRBV6-1; j_gene: TRBJ1-1; d_gene: NA; abundance: NA; CDR3nt: TGTGCCAGCAGTGACGAGGGGCAGGTGAACACTGAAGCTTTCTTT; CDR3aa: CASSDEGQVNTEAFF
v_gene: TRBV20-1; j_gene: TRBJ2-1; d_gene: NA; abundance: NA; CDR3nt: TGCAGTGCTAGTTCGAGGCTTGGGACCCTCAATGAGCAGTTCTTC; CDR3aa: CSASSRLGTLNEQFF
v_gene: TRBV24-1; j_gene: TRBJ2-3; d_gene: TRBD2; abundance: NA; CDR3nt: TGTGCCACCAGTGATCCATCCCGGGACAGACAAGCTAGCGGGGCAGATACGCAGTATTTT; CDR3aa: CATSDPSRDRQASGADTQYF
v_gene: TRBV25-1; j_gene: TRBJ1-2; d_gene: TRBD1; abundance: once; CDR3nt: TGTGCCAGCAGTGAAGCGGGACAGGGAATATATGGCTACACCTTC; CDR3aa: CASSEAGQGIYGYTF
v_gene: TRBV1; j_gene: TRBJ1-3; d_gene: NA; abundance: NA; CDR3nt: TGCACCAGCAGTCCCTCACCGAGCTCTGGAAACACCATATATTTT; CDR3aa: CTSSPSPSSGNTIYF
v_gene: TRBV29-1; j_gene: TRBJ2-1; d_gene: NA; abundance: NA; CDR3nt: TGCAGCGTTGGCTACAATGAGCAGTTCTTC; CDR3aa: CSVGYNEQFF
v_gene: TRBV29-1; j_gene: TRBJ2-7; d_gene: NA; abundance: NA; CDR3nt: TGCAGCGTTGACCCGCTAGGGGACGAGCAGTACTTC; CDR3aa: CSVDPLGDEQYF
v_gene: TRBV6-2/TRBV6-3; j_gene: TRBJ2-5; d_gene: NA; abundance: NA; CDR3nt: TGTGCCAGCAGTTACCCGGACGAGACCCAGTACTTC; CDR3aa: CASSYPDETQYF
v_gene: TRBV5-1; j_gene: TRBJ2-1; d_gene: NA; abundance: NA; CDR3nt: TGCGCCAGCAGCATTTGGACAGCCTACAATGAGCAGTTCTTC; CDR3aa: CASSIWTAYNEQFF
v_gene: TRBV19; j_gene: TRBJ1-4; d_gene: TRBD1; abundance: NA; CDR3nt: TGTGCCAGTAGCGACGACAGGGGTCGGGGGGAAAAACTGTTTTTT; CDR3aa: CASSDDRGRGEKLFF
v_gene: TRBV3-1/TRBV3-2; j_gene: TRBJ1-2; d_gene: NA; abundance: once; CDR3nt: TGTGCCAGCAGCCAAAGGGGGGGTGCGGGCGGCTACACCTTC; CDR3aa: CASSQRGGAGGYTF
v_gene: TRBV18; j_gene: TRBJ2-5; d_gene: NA; abundance: NA; CDR3nt: TGTGCCAGCTCACCAGGGTTAATGGAGACCCAGTACTTC; CDR3aa: CASSPGLMETQYF